This TCR beta chain was identified during a study of technical replicates of blood from a handful of donors. The data were produced by immunoSEQ multiplex PCR, yet TCRdb's version contains in-frame clones alone and is incomplete. The repertoire holds about 98,000 clones, with roughly 95% as singletons. With 9 bases clipped from V and 3 bases from J, the junction kept 12 bases outside the gene matches. This CDR3 has 15 residues. Germline loops: CDR1 MDHEN, CDR2 SYDVKM. The clonotype was recovered from a human donor in good health. Sequencing was performed on T cells isolated from PBMCs. The chain carries TRBV28 and TRBJ2-3; 7 nucleotides line up with TRBD2. CDR3 sequence reads: CASLSRGERTDTQYF. The CDR3 DNA follows: TGTGCCAGTCTTAGCCGGGGGGAGAGGACAGATACGCAGTATTTT.